The text below deals with one T cell receptor (beta chain). Sequenced by immunoSEQ multiplex PCR; TCRdb stores in-frame clones only, minus some. There are roughly 700,000 clones in the sample; roughly 90% occur only once, and around 0.0099% lies in the top ten. J lost 5 bases, V lost 6 bases, and 9 bases had no gene match. Germline lookup yields CDR1 SGHTA and CDR2 FQGNSA. The CDR3 sequence is 15 residues long. The sample is drawn from a study of shared T cell receptors in the human thymus. This sample was shared with a second study, whose subject was human thymus T cells. From that report: Corrective cardiac surgery supplied the resected thymus tissue. Use of V and J genes seemed skewed within the thymic and blood repertoires. Thymic repertoires from unrelated individuals overlapped highly, related research reported.

Sequenced input: thymocytes. The chain is built from TRBV7-2 and TRBJ2-1; 8 bases align to TRBD1. The TCR sequence derives from a boy in the first two years of life with a congenital heart defect. In nucleotides, the CDR3 is TGTGCCAGCAGGATGGACAGGGTGACCAACAATGAGCAGTTCTTC. Protein sequence: CASRMDRVTNNEQFF.